Following are 4 T cell receptor beta chains from one sample sequenced in a study of shared clonotypes between healthy human individuals. Naive CD8 isolation took CD45RO-negative cells positively selected for CCR7 and excluded terminally differentiated effector memory CD45RA+ cells. Libraries were prepared by immunoSEQ multiplex PCR; TCRdb keeps only in-frame clonotypes and omits some of them. The data hold roughly 810,000 clones, with about 96% observed a single time. The source material was naive CD8+ T cells sorted from blood. All receptors derive from a man in his thirties or forties in good health.

The chain employs TRBV5-4 and TRBJ2-3, with 7 nucleotides matching TRBD2. Unmatched junction bases numbered 8, after V lost 4 bases and J lost 0 bases. CDR1 and CDR2 (germline): SGHNT, YYREEE (reference sequence). This CDR3 spans 16 amino acids. The CDR3 here is CASSRAASGSTDTQYF. The CDR3 nucleotides read TGTGCCAGCAGCCGGGCGGCTAGCGGTAGCACAGATACGCAGTATTTT.

The chain couples TRBV6-5 to TRBJ2-3; 9 bases align to TRBD1. Germline V gene sequence: CDR1 MNHEY, CDR2 SVGAGI. This CDR3 has 14 residues. Trimming cost V 7 bases and J 5 bases; bases outside gene matches: 7. CDR3 sequence reads: CASISGTGKDTQYF. CDR3 sequence (DNA): TGTGCCAGCATATCCGGGACAGGGAAAGATACGCAGTATTTT.

The chain combines TRBV4-1 with TRBJ2-7; 7 bases line up with TRBD2. V was clipped by 2 bases and J by 0 bases; unmatched bases: 13. From germline, CDR1 is MGHRA and CDR2 YSYEKL. The CDR3 spans 18 residues. The DNA of the CDR3 is TGCGCCAGCAGCCAACAAGACGCTAGCGGCACCTCCTCCTACGAGCAGTACTTC. Its protein is CASSQQDASGTSSYEQYF.

To note about this clone: Relative to the germline gene, one junction end is altered; a read error may explain this. V is TRBV7-7 and J is TRBJ2-7, with TRBD1 matching over 11 bases. CDR1 and CDR2 from the germline V gene are SSHAT and FNYEAQ (reference sequence). The CDR3 contains 14 residues. The CDR3 loop reads CASSTGTGGTEQYF. CDR3 coding DNA: TGTGCTAGCAGCACCGGGACAGGGGGGACCGAGCAGTACTTC.